Sequencing of this T cell receptor beta chain was carried out in a study of blood T cell repertoires in COVID-19. About the research overall: The samples span acute and convalescent COVID-19 from the United States, Italy and Spain. The analysed material was cDNA or gDNA that came from T cells, B-cell-depleted T cells, or PBMCs.

This clone was seen ten or more times. Germline lookup yields CDR1 SGHDN and CDR2 FVKESK. Trimming shortened V by 8 bases and J by 1 base, and 14 bases separated the two germline ends. This CDR3 is built from 14 residues. In the authors' methods: Quantification of nucleated cells was approximated via reference gene primer amplification. The table came from immunoSEQ multiplex PCR; TCRdb's copy has only in-frame clones and leaves some out. V, J and clone size derive from that table, while D and trimming were established from the DNA sequence. The sample has 100,000 to 150,000 clones; approximately 80% are singletons.

J is TRBJ1-1 and V is TRBV14, with D hard to call. This clonotype was obtained from a human donor in a cohort sampled during active COVID-19. Material for sequencing was peripheral blood. The DNA of the CDR3 is TGTGCCAGCTATGGCCGCGGGCGGAACACTGAAGCTTTCTTT. Its protein product is CASYGRGRNTEAFF.